These T cell receptor beta chains were read from a single sample in a study of T cell responses to AZD1222 COVID-19 vaccine. Profiled with immunoSEQ multiplex PCR; TCRdb holds only in-frame clones, not every one. Of around 150,000 clones in the sample, roughly 85% were seen once. This sample comprised peripheral blood, obtained 28 days after the second dose of the MenACWY control vaccine. The receptors were gathered from an adult who received the MenACWY meningococcal vaccine as a control. The CDR3 runs from the conserved cysteine through the conserved F or W. The D gene is left open where the match is weak. Size is omitted from some rows. Given values are once, few, many or a class for expanded clones.

clone_size	d_call	cdr3_length	v_call	j_call	cdr3_nt	cdr3_aa
NA	NA	14	TRBV2	TRBJ2-1	TGTGCCAGCAGATGGGGAGGGGGGTGGAATGAGCAGTTCTTC	CASRWGGGWNEQFF
NA	NA	14	TRBV5-5	TRBJ1-1	TGTGCCAGCAGCTTGGAGACAGTTGGGCCTGAAGCTTTCTTT	CASSLETVGPEAFF
once	TRBD2	16	TRBV7-2	TRBJ2-7	TGTGCCCAATCTATCGGGGGGGAGGGGTCGCGGTGCGAGCAGTACTTC	CAQSIGGEGSRCEQYF
once	NA	13	TRBV5-6	TRBJ2-7	TGTGCCAGCAGCTTGGGACAGAACTACGAGCAGTACTTC	CASSLGQNYEQYF
NA	NA	12	TRBV3-1/TRBV3-2	TRBJ2-2	TGTGCCAGCAGCCAAGATAGGAGGGAGCTGTTTTTT	CASSQDRRELFF
few	NA	15	TRBV6-4	TRBJ2-3	TGTGCCAGCAGTGTAGGGGAGGTTACGACAGATACGCAGTATTTT	CASSVGEVTTDTQYF
few	TRBD1	14	TRBV6-5	TRBJ1-1	TGTGCCAGCAGAAGGACAGGGTCGAACACTGAAGCTTTCTTT	CASRRTGSNTEAFF
NA	NA	13	TRBV19	TRBJ1-1	TGTGCCAGTAGCAGACCGGGGAACACTGAAGCTTTCTTT	CASSRPGNTEAFF
few	TRBD2	20	TRBV6-6	TRBJ2-1	TGTGCCAGCAGTCCGTCCCCGGGACTAGCGGGAGAAGGTTCCTACAATGAGCAGTTCTTC	CASSPSPGLAGEGSYNEQFF
NA	NA	12	TRBV2	TRBJ2-3	TGTGCCAGCAGTCCCCTCGGGGATACGCAGTATTTT	CASSPLGDTQYF
once	NA	14	TRBV4-3	TRBJ1-2	TGCGCCAGCAGCCAAAGGGTAACAGATAGCGGCTACACCTTC	CASSQRVTDSGYTF
NA	NA	13	TRBV15	TRBJ1-2	TGTGCCACCAGCAGAGGTCAGTTGAGAGGCTACACCTTC	CATSRGQLRGYTF
NA	NA	12	TRBV2	TRBJ2-5	TGTGCCAGCAGTGAAATCGGAGAGACCCAGTACTTC	CASSEIGETQYF
NA	NA	13	TRBV5-1	TRBJ1-2	TGCGCCAGCAGAAGAGACGCAAGCGGCGGCTACACCTTC	CASRRDASGGYTF
NA	TRBD1	14	TRBV27	TRBJ1-1	TGTGCCAGCAGCCGATCGGGAGGGGGCGCTGAAGCTTTCTTT	CASSRSGGGAEAFF
NA	TRBD1	15	TRBV5-1	TRBJ1-1	TGCGCCAGCAGCTCGCAGGACAGGGGGAACACTGAAGCTTTCTTT	CASSSQDRGNTEAFF
NA	NA	14	TRBV2	TRBJ1-5	TGTGCCAGCAGTCGAATTGGGGGCAATCAGCCCCAGCATTTT	CASSRIGGNQPQHF
NA	NA	16	TRBV5-8	TRBJ1-1	TGTGCCAGCAGCTTCGATCCGTCCCGGCTGAACACTGAAGCTTTCTTT	CASSFDPSRLNTEAFF
NA	TRBD2	15	TRBV6-5	TRBJ2-3	TGTGCCAGCAGTCCCGAACTAGCGGGGGTTAGTACGCAGTATTTT	CASSPELAGVSTQYF
NA	NA	18	TRBV9	TRBJ2-1	TGTGCCAGCAGCGTAGCTTTTGGTGGCCCGGGCTCCTACAATGAGCAGTTCTTC	CASSVAFGGPGSYNEQFF
NA	NA	13	TRBV10-1	TRBJ2-4	TGCGCCAGCAGTGAGTCAGGCAGGGGAGTTCAGTACTTC	CASSESGRGVQYF
NA	NA	15	TRBV4-1	TRBJ1-2	TGCGCCAGCAGCCAAGCGGGGGGAGCTAACTATGGCTACACCTTC	CASSQAGGANYGYTF
NA	TRBD2	17	TRBV9	TRBJ2-3	TGTGCCAGCAGCGTAGGGGTAGCGGGGTTAAACACAGATACGCAGTATTTT	CASSVGVAGLNTDTQYF
NA	NA	16	TRBV6-1	TRBJ1-2	TGTGCCAGCAGTGGATCCACAGGGAGGATAAGCTATGGCTACACCTTC	CASSGSTGRISYGYTF
NA	TRBD2	20	TRBV4-2	TRBJ2-1	TGTGCCAGCAGCCAACGGCCTGCAGAGCGGGGTCCCCCGGGGTGGAATGAGCAGTTCTTC	CASSQRPAERGPPGWNEQFF
NA	NA	15	TRBV5-1	TRBJ1-1	TGCGCCAGCAGCTTGGCAACAGGGAGAGCCACTGAAGCTTTCTTT	CASSLATGRATEAFF
NA	TRBD2	18	TRBV11-2	TRBJ2-1	TGTGCCAGCAGTTTAACTAGCGGGGCCCCCAACTCCTACAATGAGCAGTTCTTC	CASSLTSGAPNSYNEQFF
NA	NA	11	TRBV29-1	TRBJ1-2	TGCAGCGTTAAGCAAGGGTATGGCTACACCTTC	CSVKQGYGYTF
once	NA	20	TRBV19	TRBJ2-7	TGTGCCAGTAGTACATATCCGTCGGGCTTCGGGGGCCAGGGTATCTACGAGCAGTACTTC	CASSTYPSGFGGQGIYEQYF